This T cell receptor (beta chain) was observed in a study of brain T cells in children with intractable seizures. Patients received at least one anti-epileptic drug before surgery. Trimming cost V 4 bases and J 2 bases; bases outside gene matches: 4. The CDR3 sequence is 14 residues long. Germline lookup yields CDR1 SGHDN and CDR2 FVKESK. Only in-frame clones appear in the TCRdb table, and some are missing; sequencing was by immunoSEQ multiplex PCR. Here the sample spans roughly 80,000 clones, approximately 89% being singletons. The sequence came from a girl aged 2 to 9 with Rasmussen encephalitis and intractable seizures. V usage is TRBV14 and J usage is TRBJ2-5, with TRBD1 matching 7 bases. Source: peripheral blood, taken at surgery. The DNA of the CDR3 is TGTGCCAGCAGCCGATTGGGACAGCAAGAGACCCAGTACTTC. Protein: CASSRLGQQETQYF.